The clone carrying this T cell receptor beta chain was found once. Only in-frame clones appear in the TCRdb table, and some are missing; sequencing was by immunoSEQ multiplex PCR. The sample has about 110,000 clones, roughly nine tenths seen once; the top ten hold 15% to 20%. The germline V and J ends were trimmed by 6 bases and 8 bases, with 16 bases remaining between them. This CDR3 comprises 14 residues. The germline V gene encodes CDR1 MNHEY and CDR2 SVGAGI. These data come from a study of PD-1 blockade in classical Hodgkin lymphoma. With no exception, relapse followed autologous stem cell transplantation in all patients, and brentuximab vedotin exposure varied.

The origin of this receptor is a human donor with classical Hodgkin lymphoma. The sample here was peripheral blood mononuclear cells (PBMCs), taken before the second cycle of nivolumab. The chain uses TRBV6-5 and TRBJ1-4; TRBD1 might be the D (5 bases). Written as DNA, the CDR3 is TGTGCCAGCAGCGGGACTCCAAAGTGGGAAAAACTGTTTTTT. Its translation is CASSGTPKWEKLFF.